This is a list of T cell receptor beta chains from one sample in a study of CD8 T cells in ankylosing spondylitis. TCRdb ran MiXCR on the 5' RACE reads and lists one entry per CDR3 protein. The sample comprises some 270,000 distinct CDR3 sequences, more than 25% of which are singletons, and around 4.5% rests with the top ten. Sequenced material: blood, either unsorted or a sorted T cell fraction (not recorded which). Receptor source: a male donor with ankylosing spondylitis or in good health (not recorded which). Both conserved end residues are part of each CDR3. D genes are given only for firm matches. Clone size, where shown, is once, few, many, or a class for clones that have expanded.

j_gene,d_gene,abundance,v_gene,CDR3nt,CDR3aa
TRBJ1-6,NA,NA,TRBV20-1,TGCAGTGCTAAACCCTTCGCGGTTTCCCATTCACCCCTCCACTTT,CSAKPFAVSHSPLHF
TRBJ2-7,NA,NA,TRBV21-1,TGTGCCAGCGGACAGGACCCCTACGAGCAGTACTTC,CASGQDPYEQYF
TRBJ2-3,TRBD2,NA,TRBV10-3,TGTGCCCCCGGGACTAGCGCCAGCACAGATACGCAGTATTTT,CAPGTSASTDTQYF
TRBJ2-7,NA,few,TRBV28,TGTGCCAGCAGTTTCCCTTCGTCGGGGGTTTACGAGCAGTACTTC,CASSFPSSGVYEQYF
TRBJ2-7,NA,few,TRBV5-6,TGTGCCAGCAGCTTGGAAGGGGCAGGCAACCTCTACGAGCAGTACTTC,CASSLEGAGNLYEQYF
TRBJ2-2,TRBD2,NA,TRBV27,TGTGCCAGCAGTCCTTTAGCGGGGGGGCTCGGCGGGGAGCTGTTTTTT,CASSPLAGGLGGELFF
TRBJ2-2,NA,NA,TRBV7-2,TGTGCCAGCAGTTCTGGCGGGGCAAGGATCACCGGGGAGCTGTTTTTT,CASSSGGARITGELFF
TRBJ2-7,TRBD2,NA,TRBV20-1,TGCAGTGCTAGATCCATCCTAAATCTAGCGGGTGAGACCTACGAGCAGTACTTC,CSARSILNLAGETYEQYF
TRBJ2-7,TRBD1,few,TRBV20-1,TGCAGTGCTAGAAAGACAGGGGGACCTCCGAGAAACTCCTACGAGCAGTACTTC,CSARKTGGPPRNSYEQYF
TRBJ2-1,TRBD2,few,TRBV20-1,TGCAGTGCTAGAGCCGCCGGGACTAGCGACAATGAGCAGTTCTTC,CSARAAGTSDNEQFF
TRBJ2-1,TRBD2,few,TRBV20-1,TGCAGTGCTAGATCAGTTAGCGGGGGGGCCGGGAATGAGCAGTTCTTC,CSARSVSGGAGNEQFF
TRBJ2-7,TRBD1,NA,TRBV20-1,TGCAGTGCTAGAAGGGGACAGGGGGCCTACGAGCAGTACTTC,CSARRGQGAYEQYF
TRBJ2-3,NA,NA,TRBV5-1,TGCGCCAGCAGCCCAGCTAGCACAGATACGCGGTATTTT,CASSPASTDTRYF
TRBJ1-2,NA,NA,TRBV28,TGTGCCAGCAGTTCTCTGACGGAGGGCTACACCTTC,CASSSLTEGYTF
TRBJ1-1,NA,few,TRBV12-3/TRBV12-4,TGTGCCAGCACTTCGCTGCGGTCTGAAGCTTTCTTT,CASTSLRSEAFF
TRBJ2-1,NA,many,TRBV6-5,TGTGCCAGCAGTTATCGGTCAGGGACCTACAATGAGCAGTTCTTC,CASSYRSGTYNEQFF
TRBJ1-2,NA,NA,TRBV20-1,TGCAGTGCTAAAGGGGGGGGTTGGGCTGGCTACACCTTC,CSAKGGGWAGYTF
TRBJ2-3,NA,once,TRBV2,TGTGCCAGCAGGGCACCGAGCACAGATACGCAGTATTTT,CASRAPSTDTQYF
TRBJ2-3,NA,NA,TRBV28,TGTGCCAGCAGTTTATATCGGGGACGGCGAGGGGGCACAGATACGCAGTATTTT,CASSLYRGRRGGTDTQYF
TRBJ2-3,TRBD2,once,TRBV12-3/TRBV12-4,TGTGCCAGCAGGCCACTAGCGGGGCTGACAGATACGCAGTATTTT,CASRPLAGLTDTQYF
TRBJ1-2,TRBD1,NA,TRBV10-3,TGTGCCATCAGTATCGGACAGGGCGATGGCTACACCTTC,CAISIGQGDGYTF
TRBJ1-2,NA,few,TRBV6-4,TGTGCCAATCTCGGGACGTCCGTCCCTGACGACGGCTACACCTTC,CANLGTSVPDDGYTF
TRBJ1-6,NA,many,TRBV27,TGTGCCAGCATGGCCGGGACCTCTAATTCACCCCTCCACTTT,CASMAGTSNSPLHF
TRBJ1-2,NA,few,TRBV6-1,TGTGCCAGCAGTACCCTGACCGGGGCTCTTAACTATGGCTACACCTTC,CASSTLTGALNYGYTF
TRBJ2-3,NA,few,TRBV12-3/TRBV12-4,TGTGCCAGCAGTCCCCGGGACCTCGGGATCACGCAGTATTTT,CASSPRDLGITQYF
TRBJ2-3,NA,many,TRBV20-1,TGCAGTGCTACGAACCCCACGAGATCCACAGATACGCAGTATTTT,CSATNPTRSTDTQYF
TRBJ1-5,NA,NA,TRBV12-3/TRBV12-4,TGTGCCAGCACGGGGTCAAGCAATCAGCCCCAGCATTTT,CASTGSSNQPQHF
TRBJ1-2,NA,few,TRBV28,TGTGCCAGCAGTTTATTCGATTCTAACTATGGCTACACCTTC,CASSLFDSNYGYTF